A single sample gave rise to the 22 T cell receptor beta chains below, sequenced in a study of blood T cell repertoires in COVID-19 (dated by TCRdb to 2019 to 2021). Libraries were prepared through the immunoSEQ multiplex PCR assay. TCRdb limited this immuneACCESS table to in-frame rearrangements with V and J called. A share of clones is missing; checked studies link under half to unresolved V genes, and the rest is unexplained. For this sample there are 100,000 to 130,000 clones; approximately 90% appear just once. Roughly 6.6% of the sample belongs to the ten largest clones. The sequencing sample was made of peripheral blood. All receptors derive from a man aged 45-60 years with active or convalescent COVID-19.

V and J are TRBV27 and TRBJ2-3; D may be TRBD2 (5 bases). Trimming cost V 7 bases and J 0 bases, with 14 bases left between them. The germline V gene has CDR1 MNHEY and CDR2 SMNVEV (reference sequence). This CDR3 spans 15 amino acids. The DNA of the CDR3 is TGTGCCAGCAAGGTCGGGTGGACTAGCACAGATACGCAGTATTTT. This translates into CASKVGWTSTDTQYF.

The genes are TRBV21-1 and TRBJ2-1; TRBD2 is taken as the D call from the table, unchecked against the DNA. TRBV21-1 is a pseudogene segment. The CDR3 sequence is 18 residues long. CDR3 DNA sequence: TGTGCCAGCGCCCTAAAAGGGACTAGCGGCAGCTCCTACAATGAGCAGTTCTTC. It encodes CASALKGTSGSSYNEQFF.

V gene TRBV18 combines with J gene TRBJ2-7; the D is unclear. Between the trimmed V and J ends, which lost 0 bases and 1 base, there was a span of 4 bases. CDR1 KGHSH and CDR2 LQKENI come from the germline V gene. This CDR3 has 13 residues. In DNA, the CDR3 is TGTGCCAGCTCACCACCGGCTTCCTACGAGCAGTACTTC. Protein product: CASSPPASYEQYF.

This rearrangement joins TRBV4-1 to TRBJ2-3; 10 bases are a match to TRBD2. Germline-derived CDR1 and CDR2 are MGHRA and YSYEKL. The CDR3 extends over 18 amino acids. The V gene end was trimmed by 0 bases and the J gene end by 6 bases; junction bases not matched to a gene: 12. CDR3 DNA sequence: TGCGCCAGCAGCCAAGATAGAGGAGCGGGAGGGGTCCGGGATACGCAGTATTTT. It encodes CASSQDRGAGGVRDTQYF.

The gene calls are TRBV7-8 and TRBJ2-3; 9 nucleotides agree with TRBD2. The V and J ends lost 5 bases and 2 bases, in that order; junction bases with no gene match: 8. The CDR3 is 16 amino acids. CDR1 is SGHVS, CDR2 FQNEAQ, per germline. The CDR3 sequence: CASSPYSGRATDTQYF. CDR3 DNA: TGTGCCAGCAGCCCCTATAGCGGGAGAGCCACAGATACGCAGTATTTT.

The chain couples TRBV2 to TRBJ2-3, with TRBD1 identical over 7 bases. CDR3 length: 12 residues. V dropped 1 base and J dropped 13; count of bases not matched to a gene: 5. The germline V gene has CDR1 SNHLY and CDR2 FYNNEI. The chain's CDR3 is CASSEVGTVEYF. Here the CDR3 DNA reads TGTGCCAGCAGTGAAGTTGGGACAGTTGAGTATTTT.

V and J are TRBV6-5 and TRBJ2-3, with D unresolved. Trimming took off 7 bases at V and 5 bases at J, with 7 bases between the two ends. Germline values: CDR1 MNHEY, CDR2 SVGAGI. This CDR3 is built from 11 residues. CDR3 protein: CASTLGDTQYF. The CDR3 DNA reads as TGTGCCAGCACCCTCGGAGATACGCAGTATTTT.

The CDR3 sequence is CASSLPRQGGYEQYF. DNA of the CDR3: TGTGCCAGCAGCTTGCCTCGACAGGGTGGGTACGAGCAGTACTTC. This chain uses TRBV7-9 with TRBJ2-7; 7 bases are a match to TRBD1. The trim removed 3 bases at V and 4 bases at J, leaving 9 bases unmatched. Germline CDR1 and CDR2: SEHNR and FQNEAQ (reference sequence). The CDR3 runs to 15 residues.

The chain carries TRBV15 and TRBJ1-4; 9 bases agree with TRBD1. The CDR3 has 14 amino acids. Germline CDR1 is LNHNV and CDR2 is YYDKDF (reference sequence). V dropped 7 bases and J dropped 6; count of bases not matched to a gene: 6. CDR3 nucleotide sequence: TGTGCCACCAACAACAGGGGGCGACATGAAAAACTGTTTTTT. This gives the protein CATNNRGRHEKLFF.

The chain uses TRBV10-3 and TRBJ2-7; D is perhaps TRBD1 (8 bases). CDR1 and CDR2 (germline): ENHRY, SYGVKD. Trimming stripped 11 bases from V and 6 bases from J, with 32 bases between. The CDR3 covers 17 residues. The DNA of the CDR3 is TGTGCCCCGACGGTCGGACAGGGAGGGGCGGTGGCTGCCGAGCAGTACTTC. This sequence encodes CAPTVGQGGAVAAEQYF.

The chain joins TRBV25-1 to TRBJ2-1; 7 positions agree with TRBD2. The CDR3 extends over 16 amino acids. V shed 6 bases, J shed 0 bases, and the junction held 8 bases outside the gene matches. Germline V gene lookup returns CDR1 MGHDK and CDR2 SYGVNS. The CDR3 nucleotides are TGTGCCAGCAGGGGGACTACGGCGAGCTCCTACAATGAGCAGTTCTTC. Translated, it gives CASRGTTASSYNEQFF.

Written as DNA, the CDR3 is TGTGCCAGCAGCTTATTGGGGCAGGGGACCGGGGAGCTGTTTTTT. This translates into CASSLLGQGTGELFF. The chain joins TRBV11-3 to TRBJ2-2; possibly TRBD1 for D (6 bases). The CDR3 is made up of 15 amino acids. The V and J ends lost 2 bases and 5 bases respectively, with 12 bases between them. Germline V gene sequence: CDR1 SGHNT, CDR2 YENEEA.

The chain has TRBV19 and TRBJ2-2, with D possibly being TRBD1 (5 bases). Between the trimmed V and J ends, which lost 4 bases and 0 bases, there was a span of 12 bases. Germline V gene sequence: CDR1 LNHDA, CDR2 SQIVND (reference sequence). The CDR3 is 16 amino acids. CDR3 sequence: CASSKLDTTNTGELFF. The DNA for the CDR3 is TGTGCCAGTAGTAAACTGGACACGACGAACACCGGGGAGCTGTTTTTT.

The chain recombines TRBV5-1 with TRBJ2-7, with 7 bases lining up with TRBD2. This CDR3 comprises 14 residues. V shed 6 bases, J shed 1 base, and the junction held 7 bases outside the gene matches. Germline assignment: CDR1 SGHRS and CDR2 YFSETQ. CDR3 loop: CASTPSGASYEQYF. The CDR3 DNA follows: TGCGCCAGCACCCCGAGCGGGGCGTCCTACGAGCAGTACTTC.

The rearrangement uses TRBV3-1 (or the pseudogene TRBV3-2) and TRBJ1-1; 7 nucleotides agree with TRBD1. Germline assignment: CDR1 LGHDT and CDR2 YNNKEL (reference sequence). The CDR3 contains 13 residues. Trimming cost V 5 bases and J 3 bases; bases outside gene matches: 3. CDR3 DNA sequence: TGTGCCAGCAGCTCCACAGGGGACACTGAAGCTTTCTTT. Translation gives CASSSTGDTEAFF.

This chain joins TRBV28 and TRBJ1-4, with 7 bases lining up with TRBD1. The J segment lost 4 bases and the V segment lost 4 bases, leaving 6 bases of the junction unmatched. Per the germline V gene, CDR1 is MDHEN and CDR2 is SYDVKM. The CDR3 is 15 residues long. This chain's CDR3 is CASSYTGAGNEKLFF. CDR3 bases: TGTGCCAGCAGTTATACAGGGGCTGGTAATGAAAAACTGTTTTTT.

The J gene is TRBJ2-7, the V gene TRBV14, with D possibly being TRBD2 (6 bases). V lost 1 base and J lost 5, with 12 bases in between. This CDR3 is built from 14 residues. Germline loops: CDR1 SGHDN, CDR2 FVKESK. The CDR3 reads CASSQVGGANEQYF. The CDR3 region has the DNA TGTGCCAGCAGCCAAGTCGGGGGAGCCAACGAGCAGTACTTC.

J is TRBJ2-2 and V is TRBV21-1; TRBD2, as called in the table, went unchecked against the DNA. TRBV21-1 is classified as a pseudogene. The CDR3 length is 16 residues. CDR3 coding DNA: TGTGCCAGCAGCCCCCAGGGACTCGCGAACACCGGGGAGCTGTTTTTT. Translated: CASSPQGLANTGELFF.

This clone has only one observation. V and J are TRBV15 and TRBJ2-7; TRBD1 matches 10 bases. The CDR3 runs to 15 residues. J gave up 5 bases and V 3 bases, and 7 bases lay outside the gene matches. In germline, CDR1 is LNHNV, CDR2 YYDKDF (reference sequence). As DNA, the CDR3 is TGTGCCACCAGCAGCGCCGGGACAGGGGTCGACGAGCAGTACTTC. This codes for CATSSAGTGVDEQYF.

The chain couples TRBV27 to TRBJ1-6; 10 nucleotides line up with TRBD1. CDR1 MNHEY and CDR2 SMNVEV come from the germline V gene (reference sequence). This CDR3 has 15 residues. J gave up 9 bases and V 5 bases, and 7 bases lay outside the gene matches. In nucleotides, the CDR3 is TGTGCCAGCAGTGAGGCCGGGACAGGGGTTTCACCCCTCCACTTT. Protein sequence: CASSEAGTGVSPLHF.

The V call is TRBV28, the J call TRBJ2-1, with unresolved D. V gave up 2 bases and J gave up 4 bases, with 9 bases separating them. The CDR3 sequence is 14 residues long. Germline assignment: CDR1 MDHEN and CDR2 SYDVKM. CDR3 loop: CASSLRQAYNEQFF. The CDR3 nucleotides are TGTGCCAGCAGTTTAAGGCAGGCATACAATGAGCAGTTCTTC. Combining the CDR3 with reference TRBV28 and TRBJ2-1 gives the whole variable domain DVKVTQSSRYLVKRTGEKVFLECVQDMDHENMFWYRQDPGLGLRLIYFSYDVKMKEKGDIPEGYSVSREKKERFSLILESASTNQTSMYLCASSLRQAYNEQFFGPGTRLTVL.

In DNA form, the CDR3 reads TGTGCCAGTAGTAAAGGACTAGCGGGAGAAGTTGGGGGGGAGCATGAGCAGTTCTTC. Its protein product is CASSKGLAGEVGGEHEQFF. This chain links TRBV19 with TRBJ2-1, with 13 bases fitting TRBD2. The germline CDR1 and CDR2 sequences are LNHDA and SQIVND (reference sequence). Unmatched junction bases numbered 17, after V lost 4 bases and J lost 8 bases. The CDR3 spans 19 residues.